Shown below are 25 T cell receptor beta chains from a single sample sequenced in a study of cytomegalovirus exposure and HLA in healthy donors (dated by TCRdb to the late 2010s). Receptor amplification or capture employed the immunoSEQ multiplex PCR assay. For the multiplex PCR, a mixture combining 60 forward primers for TCR Vbeta segments and 13 reverse primers for TCR Jbeta segments was used. Imported from immuneACCESS, the table was reduced by TCRdb to in-frame sequences with V and J called. These copies leave out some clones; in studies compared against another copy, an unresolved V gene accounts for under half, and the cause of the remainder is not known. The sample table shows roughly 160,000 clones, and roughly 80% are seen once. Of the sample, 4% to 5.5% falls within the top ten clones. What was sequenced was PBMCs. The receptors were sampled from a man younger than 40 in good health and CMV-seronegative.

The V call is TRBV19, the J call TRBJ1-4, with D tentatively TRBD1 (6 bases). CDR1 and CDR2 from the germline V gene are LNHDA and SQIVND (reference sequence). V was clipped by 5 bases and J by 8 bases, with 18 bases between them. The CDR3 extends over 15 amino acids. CDR3 amino acids: CASSPGQIGPEKLFF. The CDR3 DNA follows: TGTGCCAGTAGTCCCGGACAGATTGGTCCCGAAAAACTGTTTTTT.

V usage is TRBV6-5 and J usage is TRBJ1-2, with 7 bases fitting TRBD1. Per the germline V gene, CDR1 is MNHEY and CDR2 is SVGAGI. The CDR3 is 14 amino acids. After removal of 5 bases from V and 5 bases from J, the junction contained 8 bases not matched to a gene. DNA of the CDR3: TGTGCCAGCAGTCTCGGACAGGCGCCTTATGGCTACACCTTC. It specifies CASSLGQAPYGYTF.

The chain employs TRBV28 and TRBJ2-5; D remains unclear. The CDR3 consists of 15 residues. The germline V and J ends were trimmed by 0 bases and 2 bases, with 10 bases remaining between them. CDR1 MDHEN and CDR2 SYDVKM come from the germline V gene. The CDR3 bases are TGTGCCAGCAGTTTATGGACGGAGAATCAAGAGACCCAGTACTTC. The encoded protein is CASSLWTENQETQYF. Full variable domain (remainder filled in from reference TRBV28 and TRBJ2-5): DVKVTQSSRYLVKRTGEKVFLECVQDMDHENMFWYRQDPGLGLRLIYFSYDVKMKEKGDIPEGYSVSREKKERFSLILESASTNQTSMYLCASSLWTENQETQYFGPGTRLLVL.

The chain joins TRBV7-6 to TRBJ2-7, with no clear D. The length of the CDR3 is 12 residues. The germline gives CDR1 SGHVS, CDR2 FNYEAQ. The ends were cut back, 1 base at V and 2 bases at J, with 3 bases in the middle. CDR3 loop: CASSLGAYEQYF. The DNA of the CDR3 is TGTGCCAGCAGCTTAGGAGCCTACGAGCAGTACTTC.

This clone was recorded once. The V and J genes are TRBV21-1 and TRBJ2-7; the DNA was not compared with TRBD2, the D call given in the table. TRBV21-1 is tagged as a pseudogene. The CDR3 spans 16 residues. CDR3 in DNA: TGTGCCAGCAGCAAAACGAGACGGGAGGCCTCCTACGAGCAGTACTTC. Translated: CASSKTRREASYEQYF.

The V and J genes are TRBV5-4 and TRBJ2-2; TRBD2 agrees at 7 bases. The length of the CDR3 is 12 residues. CDR1 and CDR2 from the germline V gene are SGHNT and YYREEE (reference sequence). Trimming took 9 bases from V and 7 from J; bases not matched to a gene: 6. For the CDR3, the DNA is TGTGCCATCGCGGGAGCCGACGGGGAGCTGTTTTTT. Translating it yields CAIAGADGELFF.

V and J are TRBV5-6 and TRBJ2-1; D is undetermined. Per the germline V gene, CDR1 is SGHDT and CDR2 is YYEEEE. The CDR3 is made up of 15 amino acids. V was clipped by 4 bases and J by 2 bases, with 13 bases between them. The CDR3: CASSPRYAPYNEQFF. CDR3 in DNA: TGTGCCAGCAGCCCGCGGTATGCGCCCTACAATGAGCAGTTCTTC.

The V call is TRBV7-2, the J call TRBJ1-2; 10 bases agree with TRBD1. Germline CDR1 is SGHTA and CDR2 is FQGNSA. V trimming: 5 bases; J trimming: 6 bases; junction bases outside the gene matches: 6. This CDR3 is built from 14 residues. As DNA, the CDR3 is TGTGCCAGCAGCCCGACGACAGGGGGCCATGGCTACACCTTC. Its protein product is CASSPTTGGHGYTF. The variable domain in full, with the rest retrieved from reference TRBV7-2 and TRBJ1-2, is GAGVSQSPSNKVTEKGKDVELRCDPISGHTALYWYRQSLGQGLEFLIYFQGNSAPDKSGLPSDRFSAERTGGSVSTLTIQRTQQEDSAVYLCASSPTTGGHGYTFGSGTRLTVV.

The chain uses TRBV19 and TRBJ1-1; 8 positions agree with TRBD1. J gave up 8 bases and V 6 bases, and 5 bases lay outside the gene matches. Per the germline V gene, CDR1 is LNHDA and CDR2 is SQIVND (reference sequence). CDR3 length equals 12 residues. The CDR3 sequence is CASSIRTGEAFF. CDR3 DNA: TGTGCCAGTAGCATCCGGACAGGGGAAGCTTTCTTT. The full variable domain, completed using reference TRBV19 and TRBJ1-1, is DGGITQSPKYLFRKEGQNVTLSCEQNLNHDAMYWYRQDPGQGLRLIYYSQIVNDFQKGDIAEGYSVSREKKESFPLTVTSAQKNPTAFYLCASSIRTGEAFFGQGTRLTVV.

V gene TRBV28 combines with J gene TRBJ2-7, with TRBD1 identical over 8 bases. CDR1 and CDR2 from the germline V gene are MDHEN and SYDVKM. V was clipped by 7 bases and J by 5 bases; unmatched bases: 4. There are 12 residues in the CDR3. This CDR3 reads CASKQGVDEQYF. As DNA, the CDR3 is TGTGCCAGCAAACAGGGGGTTGACGAGCAGTACTTC.

The V and J genes are TRBV5-1 and TRBJ2-3, with 9 bases identical to TRBD2. This CDR3 is built from 17 residues. After removal of 3 bases from V and 2 bases from J, the junction contained 10 bases not matched to a gene. CDR1 and CDR2 (germline): SGHRS, YFSETQ. The CDR3 spells CASSSQAGGSPTDTQYF. The CDR3 nucleotides are TGCGCCAGCAGCTCTCAGGCGGGAGGGAGCCCCACAGATACGCAGTATTTT.

The chain is built from TRBV6-5 and TRBJ2-7; D may be TRBD2 (6 bases). Deletions cut 0 bases from V and 0 bases from J, with 9 bases between. CDR1 MNHEY and CDR2 SVGAGI come from the germline V gene. The CDR3 runs to 15 residues. CDR3 sequence (DNA): TGTGCCAGCAGTTACTCGGGCGGGGACTCCTACGAGCAGTACTTC. Amino acids: CASSYSGGDSYEQYF.

The chain has TRBV4-3 and TRBJ1-1; 7 bases are shared with TRBD1. This CDR3 is 14 amino acids long. V gave up 3 bases and J gave up 2 bases; unmatched junction bases: 3. In germline, CDR1 is LGHNA, CDR2 YSLEER. CDR3 sequence reads: CASSHGQVNTEAFF. CDR3 sequence (DNA): TGCGCCAGCAGCCACGGACAGGTTAACACTGAAGCTTTCTTT.

The chain couples TRBV2 to TRBJ1-2, with 8 positions matching TRBD1. The CDR3 covers 17 residues. The V and J ends lost 7 bases and 7 bases, in that order; junction bases with no gene match: 20. Germline values: CDR1 SNHLY, CDR2 FYNNEI. CDR3 bases: TGTGCCAGCAAAATGGTCACAGGGGGTCCTACCTTGCGTGGCTACACCTTC. Its translation is CASKMVTGGPTLRGYTF.

The chain uses TRBV9 and TRBJ2-1; 9 bases fit TRBD2. Germline V gene data show CDR1 as SGDLS and CDR2 as YYNGEE. The CDR3 length is 14 residues. V trimming: 1 base; J trimming: 12 bases; junction bases outside the gene matches: 8. CDR3 sequence reads: CASSVWGSGGRQFF. For the CDR3, the DNA is TGTGCCAGCAGCGTATGGGGTAGCGGGGGAAGGCAGTTCTTC.

V is TRBV2 and J is TRBJ1-5; TRBD1 aligns across 9 bases. This CDR3 has 15 amino acids. V trimming: 5 bases; J trimming: 6 bases; junction bases outside the gene matches: 8. Germline loops: CDR1 SNHLY, CDR2 FYNNEI. The CDR3 DNA reads as TGTGCCAGCAGTTTACAGGGGGCGCAACGTCAGCCCCAGCATTTT. This codes for CASSLQGAQRQPQHF. Together with reference TRBV2 and TRBJ1-5, the CDR3 gives the full variable domain: EPEVTQTPSHQVTQMGQEVILRCVPISNHLYFYWYRQILGQKVEFLVSFYNNEISEKSEIFDDQFSVERPDGSNFTLKIRSTKLEDSAMYFCASSLQGAQRQPQHFGDGTRLSIL.

This chain connects TRBV10-3 to TRBJ1-2, with D perhaps TRBD1 (5 bases). V was clipped by 0 bases and J by 5 bases, with 16 bases between them. The CDR3 is made up of 16 amino acids. Germline assignment: CDR1 ENHRY and CDR2 SYGVKD. The chain's CDR3 is CAISESWGDPKYGYTF. In nucleotides, the CDR3 is TGTGCCATCAGTGAGTCGTGGGGGGACCCGAAGTATGGCTACACCTTC.

This chain uses TRBV5-5 with TRBJ1-1, with 8 bases matching TRBD1. This CDR3 is 13 amino acids long. J lost 10 bases, V lost 2 bases, and 7 bases had no gene match. Germline V gene data show CDR1 as SGHKS and CDR2 as YYEKEE (reference sequence). CDR3 loop: CASSFDRGAAAFF. The CDR3 DNA sequence: TGTGCCAGCAGCTTCGACAGGGGAGCGGCAGCTTTCTTT.

This chain uses TRBV10-2 with TRBJ2-1, with 8 bases identical to TRBD2. V dropped 7 bases and J dropped 6; count of bases not matched to a gene: 14. The CDR3 is 16 amino acids. Germline V gene lookup returns CDR1 WSHSY and CDR2 SAAADI. Written as DNA, the CDR3 is TGCGCCAGCACCGTAGCGGGATGGTTGACGAGCAATGAGCAGTTCTTC. It specifies CASTVAGWLTSNEQFF.

The chain uses TRBV27 and TRBJ2-3, with 13 bases matching TRBD2. Looked up from germline, CDR1 is MNHEY and CDR2 is SMNVEV (reference sequence). The CDR3 sequence is 16 residues long. J was trimmed by 1 base and V by 5 bases; bases with no gene match: 3. The CDR3 is CASSRTSGRGTDTQYF. CDR3 DNA sequence: TGTGCCAGCAGTCGAACTAGCGGGAGGGGCACAGATACGCAGTATTTT.

The CDR3 bases are TGTGCCAGCAGCCAAGATGTGGCGGGGGGGTACAATGAGCAGTTCTTC. Protein sequence: CASSQDVAGGYNEQFF. V usage is TRBV5-4 and J usage is TRBJ2-1, with 9 positions matching TRBD2. The germline gives CDR1 SGHNT, CDR2 YYREEE (reference sequence). The V and J ends lost 4 bases and 4 bases, in that order; junction bases with no gene match: 9. The CDR3 consists of 16 residues.

The chain couples TRBV6-5 to TRBJ1-5; 7 bases map to TRBD1. There are 15 residues in the CDR3. CDR1 is MNHEY and CDR2 is SVGAGI in the germline V gene. V shed 6 bases and J 2 bases; nucleotides not matched to a gene: 7. CDR3 loop: CASRRQGSRNQPQHF. The CDR3, as DNA: TGTGCCAGCAGACGACAGGGCTCTCGCAATCAGCCCCAGCATTTT.

The rearrangement uses TRBV5-1 and TRBJ1-1, with a possible D match to TRBD1 (5 bases). Germline CDR1 SGHRS, CDR2 YFSETQ. Trimming pared 7 bases from V and 9 bases from J, leaving 22 bases between. The CDR3 contains 14 residues. CDR3 in amino acids: CASAGDGASRQAFF. CDR3 DNA: TGCGCCAGCGCAGGAGATGGGGCCTCTCGCCAAGCTTTCTTT.

The chain joins TRBV15 to TRBJ1-1, with D perhaps TRBD1 (5 bases). V lost 6 bases to trimming and J lost 2 bases, with 13 bases between them. The CDR3 totals 14 residues. Germline lookup yields CDR1 LNHNV and CDR2 YYDKDF (reference sequence). The CDR3 protein is CATRLTGANTEAFF. The CDR3 DNA reads TGTGCCACCAGGCTTACAGGAGCCAACACTGAAGCTTTCTTT.

V is TRBV10-1 and J is TRBJ1-6; D call uncertain. The ends were cut back, 2 bases at V and 7 bases at J, with 6 bases in the middle. Germline CDR1 is WNHNN and CDR2 is SYGVQD (reference sequence). The CDR3 length is 13 residues. CDR3 DNA sequence: TGCGCCAGCAGTGAGATCAGGAATTCACCCCTCCACTTT. Its translation is CASSEIRNSPLHF.